This TCR beta chain was found in a study of vaccination effects on CD4 cells after COVID-19. With regard to this clone: Antigen specificity is unknown.

Prior to sequencing, the ViraFEST assay stimulated PBMC with viral peptide pools, which expanded the antigen-specific CD4+ T cells. Following an approximately ten-day culture, CD4+ T cells were purified. Confirmation by PCR established that the person had SARS-CoV-2 infection between March and December 2020. TCRdb's table, derived via immunoSEQ multiplex PCR, lists solely in-frame clones and lacks some. The sample has under 20,000 clones; approximately 74% are singletons. CDR3 length equals 19 residues. The trim removed 1 base at V and 5 bases at J, leaving 17 bases unmatched. Germline V gene lookup returns CDR1 KGHSH and CDR2 LQKENI.

The source is a human donor who had a prior SARS-CoV-2 infection. V and J are TRBV18 and TRBJ2-1, with 7 bases aligning to TRBD2. The source was CD4+ T cells from PBMCs cultured with SARS-CoV-2 spike peptides, collected before COVID-19 vaccination. The CDR3 coding sequence is TGTGCCAGCTCACCACTCCCGTTCCCGCTAGCGGACCAAGACAATGAGCAGTTCTTC. It is translated as CASSPLPFPLADQDNEQFF.